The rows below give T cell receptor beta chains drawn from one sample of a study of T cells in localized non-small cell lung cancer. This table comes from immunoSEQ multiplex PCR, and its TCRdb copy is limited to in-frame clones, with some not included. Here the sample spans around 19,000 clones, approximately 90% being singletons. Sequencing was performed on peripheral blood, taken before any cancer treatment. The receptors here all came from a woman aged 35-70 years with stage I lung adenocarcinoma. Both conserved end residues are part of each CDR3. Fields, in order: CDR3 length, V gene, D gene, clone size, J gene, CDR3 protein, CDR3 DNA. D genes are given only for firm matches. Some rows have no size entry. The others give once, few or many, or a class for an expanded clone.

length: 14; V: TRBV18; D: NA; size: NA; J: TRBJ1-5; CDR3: CASSPPGQPQPQHF; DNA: TGTGCCAGCTCACCACCCGGACAACCTCAGCCCCAGCATTTT
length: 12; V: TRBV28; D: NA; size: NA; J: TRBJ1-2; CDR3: CASSSTNYGYTF; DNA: TGTGCCAGCAGTTCCACAAACTATGGCTACACCTTC
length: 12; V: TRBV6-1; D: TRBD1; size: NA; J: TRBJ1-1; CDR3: CASSRGLAEAFF; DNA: TGTGCCAGCAGTAGGGGGCTTGCAGAAGCTTTCTTT
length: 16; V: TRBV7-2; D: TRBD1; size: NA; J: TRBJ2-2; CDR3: CASSLLQGWYTGELFF; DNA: TGTGCCAGCAGCTTATTACAGGGGTGGTACACCGGGGAGCTGTTTTTT
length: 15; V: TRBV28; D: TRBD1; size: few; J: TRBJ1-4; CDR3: CASSLEDRGNEKLFF; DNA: TGTGCCAGCAGTTTAGAGGACAGGGGTAATGAAAAACTGTTTTTT
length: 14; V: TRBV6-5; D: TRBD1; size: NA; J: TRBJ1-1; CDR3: CASTSGQGGTEAFF; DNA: TGTGCCAGCACCTCAGGACAGGGGGGCACTGAAGCTTTCTTT
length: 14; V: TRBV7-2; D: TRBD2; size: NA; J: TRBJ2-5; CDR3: CASSLSGVQETQYF; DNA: TGTGCCAGCAGCTTAAGCGGGGTTCAAGAGACCCAGTACTTC
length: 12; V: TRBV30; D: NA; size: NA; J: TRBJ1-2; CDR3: CAWTLQENGYTF; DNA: TGTGCCTGGACCCTACAGGAGAATGGCTACACCTTC
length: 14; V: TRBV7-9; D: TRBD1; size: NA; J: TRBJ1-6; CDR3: CASSSYLTGEALHF; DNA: TGTGCCAGCAGCTCGTACCTAACAGGGGAAGCCCTCCACTTT
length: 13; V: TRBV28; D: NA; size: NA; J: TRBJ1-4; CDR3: CASNQQSNEKLFF; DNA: TGTGCCAGCAACCAACAGTCTAATGAAAAACTGTTTTTT
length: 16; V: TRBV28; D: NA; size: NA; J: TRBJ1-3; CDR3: CASSPPAGTTGNTIYF; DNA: TGTGCCAGCAGCCCCCCGGCAGGGACTACTGGAAACACCATATATTTT
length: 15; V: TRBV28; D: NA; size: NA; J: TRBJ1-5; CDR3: CASSLIQGSNQPQHF; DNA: TGTGCCAGCAGTTTAATACAGGGAAGCAATCAGCCCCAGCATTTT
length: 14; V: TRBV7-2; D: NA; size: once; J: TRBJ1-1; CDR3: CASSLGFGYTEAFF; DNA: TGTGCCAGCAGCTTGGGGTTCGGGTATACTGAAGCTTTCTTT
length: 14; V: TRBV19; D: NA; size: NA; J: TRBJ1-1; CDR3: CASRVQGLDTEAFF; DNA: TGTGCCAGTAGGGTCCAGGGCCTCGACACTGAAGCTTTCTTT
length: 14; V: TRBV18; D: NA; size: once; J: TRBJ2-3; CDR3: CASSPQGFTDTQYF; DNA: TGTGCCAGCTCACCCCAGGGTTTCACAGATACGCAGTATTTT
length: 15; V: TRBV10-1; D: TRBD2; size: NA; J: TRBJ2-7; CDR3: CASRTSGRETYEQYF; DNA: TGCGCCAGCAGAACTAGCGGGAGGGAGACCTACGAGCAGTACTTC
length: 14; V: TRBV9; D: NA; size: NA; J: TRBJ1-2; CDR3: CASSVGWQGSGYTF; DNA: TGTGCCAGCAGCGTAGGGTGGCAGGGGAGCGGCTACACCTTC
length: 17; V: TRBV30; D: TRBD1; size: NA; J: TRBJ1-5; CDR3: CACTTGVDIYSNQPQHF; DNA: TGTGCCTGTACGACAGGGGTGGACATATATAGCAATCAGCCCCAGCATTTT
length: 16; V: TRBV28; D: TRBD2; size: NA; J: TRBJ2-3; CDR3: CASSSGLAGETDTQYF; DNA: TGTGCCAGCAGTTCAGGGCTAGCGGGAGAGACAGATACGCAGTATTTT
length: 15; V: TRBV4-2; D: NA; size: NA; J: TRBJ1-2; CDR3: CASSQDFMGSGGYTF; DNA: TGTGCCAGCAGCCAAGACTTCATGGGGAGCGGTGGCTACACCTTC
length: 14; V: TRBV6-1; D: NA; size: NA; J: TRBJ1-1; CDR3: CASSARQWSTEAFF; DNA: TGTGCCAGCAGTGCCCGACAGTGGAGCACTGAAGCTTTCTTT
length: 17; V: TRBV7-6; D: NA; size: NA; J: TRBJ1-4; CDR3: CASSLEAPGANNEKLFF; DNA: TGTGCCAGCAGCTTAGAGGCCCCGGGGGCGAATAATGAAAAACTGTTTTTT
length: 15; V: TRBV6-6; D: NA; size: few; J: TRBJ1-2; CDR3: CASSYEAARNYGYTF; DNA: TGTGCCAGCAGTTACGAGGCAGCAAGGAACTATGGCTACACCTTC
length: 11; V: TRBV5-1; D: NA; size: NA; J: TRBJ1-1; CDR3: CASRMNTEAFF; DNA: TGCGCCAGCAGAATGAACACTGAAGCTTTCTTT
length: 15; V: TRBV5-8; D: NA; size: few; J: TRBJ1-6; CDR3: CASSTRGRRNSPLHF; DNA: TGTGCCAGCAGCACCCGGGGACGGAGAAATTCACCCCTCCACTTT
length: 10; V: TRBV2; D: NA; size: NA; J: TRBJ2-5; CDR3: CASSEGVVYF; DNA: TGTGCCAGCAGTGAGGGAGTCGTGTACTTC
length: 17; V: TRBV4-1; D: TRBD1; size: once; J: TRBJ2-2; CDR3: CASSPRSTQGAAGELFF; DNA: TGCGCCAGCAGCCCCCGTTCAACCCAGGGGGCGGCCGGGGAGCTGTTTTTT
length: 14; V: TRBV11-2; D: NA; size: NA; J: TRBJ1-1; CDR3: CASSLAGTDTEAFF; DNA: TGTGCCAGCAGCTTGGCCGGGACGGACACTGAAGCTTTCTTT
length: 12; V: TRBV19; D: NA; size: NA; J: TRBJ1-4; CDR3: CASSIAGEKLFF; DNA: TGTGCCAGTAGTATTGCGGGAGAAAAACTGTTTTTT
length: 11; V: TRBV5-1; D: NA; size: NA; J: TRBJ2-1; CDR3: CASNTYNEQFF; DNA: TGCGCCAGCAACACCTACAATGAGCAGTTCTTC
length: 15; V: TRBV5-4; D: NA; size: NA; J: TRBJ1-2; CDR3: CASSPTGILNYGYTF; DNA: TGTGCCAGCAGTCCCACAGGGATCCTTAACTATGGCTACACCTTC
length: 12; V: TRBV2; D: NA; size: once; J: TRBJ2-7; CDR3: CAAHRLVYEQYF; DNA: TGTGCCGCCCACAGACTAGTCTACGAGCAGTACTTC
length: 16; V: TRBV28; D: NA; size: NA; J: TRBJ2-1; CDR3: CASSTALSGRDNEQFF; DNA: TGTGCCAGCAGTACCGCCCTGAGCGGGCGTGACAATGAGCAGTTCTTC
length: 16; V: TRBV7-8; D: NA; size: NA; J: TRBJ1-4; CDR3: CASSLGLGRTNEKLFF; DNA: TGTGCCAGCAGCCTAGGGCTGGGGCGAACTAATGAAAAACTGTTTTTT
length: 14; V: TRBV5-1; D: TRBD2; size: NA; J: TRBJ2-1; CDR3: CASSLSGSNYEQFF; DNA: TGCGCCAGCAGCTTAAGCGGGAGTAACTATGAGCAGTTCTTC
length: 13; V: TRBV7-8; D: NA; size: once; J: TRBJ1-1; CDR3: CASSPLARAEAFF; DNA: TGTGCCAGCAGCCCCCTTGCGCGCGCTGAAGCTTTCTTT
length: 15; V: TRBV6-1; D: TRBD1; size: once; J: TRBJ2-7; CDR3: CASSLGQGRSYEQYF; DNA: TGTGCCAGCAGTCTCGGACAGGGTCGATCCTACGAGCAGTACTTC
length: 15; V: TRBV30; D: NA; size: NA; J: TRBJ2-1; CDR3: CAWSVVLAQYNEQFF; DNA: TGTGCCTGGAGTGTTGTGCTAGCCCAATACAATGAGCAGTTCTTC
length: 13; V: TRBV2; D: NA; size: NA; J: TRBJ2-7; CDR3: CASSEYYLYEQYF; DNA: TGTGCCAGCAGTGAGTACTATCTCTACGAGCAGTACTTC
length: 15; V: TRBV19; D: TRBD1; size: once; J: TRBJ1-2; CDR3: CASSPRGQGGYGYTF; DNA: TGTGCCAGTAGCCCTCGGGGACAGGGAGGCTATGGCTACACCTTC
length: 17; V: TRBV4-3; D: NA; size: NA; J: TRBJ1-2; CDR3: CASSQAYRAVTNYGYTF; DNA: TGCGCCAGCAGCCAAGCTTACAGGGCAGTAACTAACTATGGCTACACCTTC
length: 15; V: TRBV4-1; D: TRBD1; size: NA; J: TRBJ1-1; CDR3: CASSQVGQGGTEAFF; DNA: TGCGCCAGCAGCCAAGTAGGACAGGGAGGGACTGAAGCTTTCTTT
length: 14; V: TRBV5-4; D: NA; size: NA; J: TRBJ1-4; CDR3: CASSRAASNEKLFF; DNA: TGTGCCAGCAGCAGGGCGGCCTCAAATGAAAAACTGTTTTTT
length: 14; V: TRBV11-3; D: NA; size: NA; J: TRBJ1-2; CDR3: CASSLLNREYGYTF; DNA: TGTGCCAGCAGCTTACTCAACAGGGAATATGGCTACACCTTC
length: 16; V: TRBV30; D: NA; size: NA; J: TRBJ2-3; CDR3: CAWRTQGLAGSDTQYF; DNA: TGTGCCTGGAGGACGCAAGGACTGGCGGGGTCAGATACGCAGTATTTT
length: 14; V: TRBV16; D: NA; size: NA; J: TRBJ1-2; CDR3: CASSHEAGNYGYTF; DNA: TGTGCCAGCAGCCACGAGGCGGGGAACTATGGCTACACCTTC
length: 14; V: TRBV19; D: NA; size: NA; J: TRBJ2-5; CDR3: CASSIAGNGETQYF; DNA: TGTGCCAGTAGTATAGCCGGGAATGGAGAGACCCAGTACTTC
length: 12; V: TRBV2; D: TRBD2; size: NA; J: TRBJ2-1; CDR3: CASRGLAGEQFF; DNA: TGTGCCAGCAGGGGACTAGCCGGTGAGCAGTTCTTC
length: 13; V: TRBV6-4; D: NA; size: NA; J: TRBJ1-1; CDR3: CASSPAGTTEAFF; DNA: TGTGCCAGCAGCCCCGCGGGGACCACTGAAGCTTTCTTT
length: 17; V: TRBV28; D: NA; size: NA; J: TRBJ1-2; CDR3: CASSPRYFRDRAYGYTF; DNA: TGTGCCAGCAGTCCAAGATACTTCAGGGACCGGGCCTATGGCTACACCTTC
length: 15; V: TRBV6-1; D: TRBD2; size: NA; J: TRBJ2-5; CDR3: CASNPGLASQETQYF; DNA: TGTGCCAGCAACCCGGGACTAGCGAGCCAAGAGACCCAGTACTTC
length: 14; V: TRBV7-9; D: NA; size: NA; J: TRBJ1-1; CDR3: CASSLEGGYTEAFF; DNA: TGTGCCAGCAGCTTAGAGGGCGGCTACACTGAAGCTTTCTTT
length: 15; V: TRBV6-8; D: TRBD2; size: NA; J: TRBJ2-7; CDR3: CASSIPTSGLYEQYF; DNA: TGTGCCAGCAGCATACCGACTAGCGGGCTCTACGAGCAGTACTTC
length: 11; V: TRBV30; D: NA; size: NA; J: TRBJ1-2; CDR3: CAWSMDYGYTF; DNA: TGTGCCTGGAGTATGGACTATGGCTACACCTTC
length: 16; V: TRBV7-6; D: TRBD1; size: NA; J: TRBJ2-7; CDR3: CASSLAMDRKFGEQYF; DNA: TGTGCCAGCAGCTTAGCGATGGACAGGAAATTTGGGGAGCAGTACTTC
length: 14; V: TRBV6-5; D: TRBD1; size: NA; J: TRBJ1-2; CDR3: CASSSSGGVGGYTF; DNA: TGTGCCAGCAGTTCCTCAGGGGGCGTGGGGGGCTACACCTTC
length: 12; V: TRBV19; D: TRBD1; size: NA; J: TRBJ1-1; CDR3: CASSGQGTEAFF; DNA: TGTGCCAGTAGTGGACAGGGCACTGAAGCTTTCTTT
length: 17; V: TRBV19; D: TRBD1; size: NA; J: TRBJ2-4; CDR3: CASSTRDRAFFKNIQYF; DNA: TGTGCCAGTAGTACCCGGGACAGGGCCTTTTTCAAAAACATTCAGTACTTC
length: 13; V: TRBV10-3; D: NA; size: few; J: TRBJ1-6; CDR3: CAIAHEDNSPLHF; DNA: TGTGCCATCGCACATGAAGATAATTCACCCCTCCACTTT
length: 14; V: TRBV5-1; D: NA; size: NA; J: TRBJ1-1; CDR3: CASSPLMGGTEAFF; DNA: TGCGCCAGCAGCCCCCTAATGGGGGGCACTGAAGCTTTCTTT